Listed below are T cell receptor beta chains from one sample, sequenced in a study of cytomegalovirus exposure and HLA in healthy donors. Generated by immunoSEQ multiplex PCR, the TCRdb table keeps only in-frame clones and is missing some. Its table records 55,000 to 85,000 clones. Sequencing input: PBMCs. These receptors all come from a female donor in good health and CMV-seropositive. The CDR3 runs from the conserved cysteine through the conserved F or W.

v_call: TRBV19; j_call: TRBJ2-7; cdr3_aa: CASSIGQALTYEQYF
v_call: TRBV28; j_call: TRBJ2-1; cdr3_aa: CASSFQGARNEQFF
v_call: TRBV30; j_call: TRBJ1-5; cdr3_aa: CAWSVAGSYNQPQHF
v_call: TRBV4-3; j_call: TRBJ2-1; cdr3_aa: CASSPYGGDNEQFF
v_call: TRBV30; j_call: TRBJ1-1; cdr3_aa: CAWSGGRNTEAFF
v_call: TRBV18; j_call: TRBJ2-5; cdr3_aa: CASSPQLAGIQETQYF
v_call: TRBV27; j_call: TRBJ2-7; cdr3_aa: CASRLQGYYEQYF
v_call: TRBV28; j_call: TRBJ1-2; cdr3_aa: CASSPGQGVVYGYTF
v_call: TRBV5-5; j_call: TRBJ1-2; cdr3_aa: CASSLVEGLGGYTF
v_call: TRBV13; j_call: TRBJ2-3; cdr3_aa: CASSLAAGGPDTQYF
v_call: TRBV18; j_call: TRBJ2-7; cdr3_aa: CASSRTDNYEQYF
v_call: TRBV30; j_call: TRBJ1-3; cdr3_aa: CAWRSAAGNTIYF
v_call: TRBV30; j_call: TRBJ1-3; cdr3_aa: CAWTKSSGNTIYF
v_call: TRBV7-2; j_call: TRBJ2-7; cdr3_aa: CASSTSRASYEQYF
v_call: TRBV30; j_call: TRBJ1-6; cdr3_aa: CAGSVGGTVRSPLHF
v_call: TRBV6-5; j_call: TRBJ2-7; cdr3_aa: CASSYSGGSHEQYF
v_call: TRBV4-1; j_call: TRBJ2-7; cdr3_aa: CASSRPSGGIYEQYF
v_call: TRBV4-3; j_call: TRBJ1-2; cdr3_aa: CASSQADREWYGYTF
v_call: TRBV28; j_call: TRBJ2-7; cdr3_aa: CASSPHRPPGTDEQYF
v_call: TRBV4-1; j_call: TRBJ1-1; cdr3_aa: CASSRQGGDTEAFF
v_call: TRBV30; j_call: TRBJ1-5; cdr3_aa: CAGSVDDRRNQPQHF
v_call: TRBV11-2; j_call: TRBJ2-3; cdr3_aa: CASSAGGRGTDTQYF
v_call: TRBV19; j_call: TRBJ2-7; cdr3_aa: CASSIDHASGAYYEQYF
v_call: TRBV7-2; j_call: TRBJ2-7; cdr3_aa: CASSLGWEGSEQYF
v_call: TRBV18; j_call: TRBJ1-1; cdr3_aa: CASSPLGGVGTEAFF
v_call: TRBV27; j_call: TRBJ1-2; cdr3_aa: CASSLSYQGRSHYGYTF
v_call: TRBV18; j_call: TRBJ1-5; cdr3_aa: CASSPDGGSNQPQHF
v_call: TRBV7-2; j_call: TRBJ1-2; cdr3_aa: CASSLAIRDRGRYGYTF
v_call: TRBV15; j_call: TRBJ1-3; cdr3_aa: CATSRDRGALTGNTIYF
v_call: TRBV7-9; j_call: TRBJ1-1; cdr3_aa: CASRPDSEAFF
v_call: TRBV5-3; j_call: TRBJ1-2; cdr3_aa: CARSSGDRADYGYTF
v_call: TRBV10-1; j_call: TRBJ2-1; cdr3_aa: CASSDPGVTSYNEQFF
v_call: TRBV6-5; j_call: TRBJ1-5; cdr3_aa: CASSLFRNQPQHF
v_call: TRBV30; j_call: TRBJ2-7; cdr3_aa: CAWKQGLAYEQYF
v_call: TRBV28; j_call: TRBJ2-7; cdr3_aa: CASSGMDSGRPYEQYF
v_call: TRBV9; j_call: TRBJ1-3; cdr3_aa: CASSGQFSGNTIYF
v_call: TRBV7-9; j_call: TRBJ2-7; cdr3_aa: CASSGSWAGEQYF
v_call: TRBV6-5; j_call: TRBJ2-3; cdr3_aa: CASRTSGTDTQYF
v_call: TRBV7-3; j_call: TRBJ1-1; cdr3_aa: CASMGWGGLVFDTEAFF
v_call: TRBV11-2; j_call: TRBJ1-1; cdr3_aa: CASSLQVLNTEAFF
v_call: TRBV5-4; j_call: TRBJ2-7; cdr3_aa: CASSLGGLVYEQYF
v_call: TRBV4-3; j_call: TRBJ1-4; cdr3_aa: CASSQDFKGQTNEKLFF
v_call: TRBV30; j_call: TRBJ1-4; cdr3_aa: CACYRGRAPEKLFF
v_call: TRBV7-7; j_call: TRBJ2-1; cdr3_aa: CASSLGLAVYNEQFF
v_call: TRBV10-3; j_call: TRBJ2-2; cdr3_aa: CAISGGLAGEANTGELFF
v_call: TRBV6-1; j_call: TRBJ1-2; cdr3_aa: CASSEFTGSRGYTF
v_call: TRBV30; j_call: TRBJ2-7; cdr3_aa: CAWRAGTSGAYEQYF
v_call: TRBV28; j_call: TRBJ1-1; cdr3_aa: CASRTIGQGDREAFF
v_call: TRBV5-6; j_call: TRBJ2-2; cdr3_aa: CASSWGDRAVSGELFF
v_call: TRBV7-2; j_call: TRBJ1-5; cdr3_aa: CASSRGGPYSNQPQHF
v_call: TRBV4-1; j_call: TRBJ1-3; cdr3_aa: CASSQVEQLSGNTIYF